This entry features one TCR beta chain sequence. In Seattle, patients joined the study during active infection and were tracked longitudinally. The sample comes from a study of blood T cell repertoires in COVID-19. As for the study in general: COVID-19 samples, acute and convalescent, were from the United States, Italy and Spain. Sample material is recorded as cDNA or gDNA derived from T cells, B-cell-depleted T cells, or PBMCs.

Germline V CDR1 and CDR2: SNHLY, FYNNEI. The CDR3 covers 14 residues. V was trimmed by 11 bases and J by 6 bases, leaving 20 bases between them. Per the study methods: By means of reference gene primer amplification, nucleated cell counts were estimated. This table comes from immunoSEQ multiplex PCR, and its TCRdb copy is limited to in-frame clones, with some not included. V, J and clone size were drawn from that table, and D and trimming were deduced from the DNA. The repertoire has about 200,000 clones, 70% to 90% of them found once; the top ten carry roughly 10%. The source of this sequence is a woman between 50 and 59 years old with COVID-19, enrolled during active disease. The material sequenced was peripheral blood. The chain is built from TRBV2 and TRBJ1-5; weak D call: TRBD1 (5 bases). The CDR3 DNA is TGTGCCGATTCCAAGGTCGGGGGTTTTCAGCCCCAGCATTTT. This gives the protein CADSKVGGFQPQHF.